These T cell receptor beta chains were read from a single sample in a study of T-cell memory formation after mild COVID-19. From the 5' RACE reads, TCRdb called clonotypes with MiXCR, one entry per CDR3 protein. The sample consists of 470,000 or so distinct CDR3 sequences, about a sixth of them appearing once. The specimen was PBMCs or a T cell subset sorted from them (not recorded which). The receptor source for this set is a man younger than 35 who had mild COVID-19 (a few samples of this study predate the infection). Cell type and time point are not known. Each CDR3 is given with its conserved first and last residue. D genes are given only for firm matches. Clone size is not always given. Where it is, it says once, few, many or a class for expanded clones.

d_call j_call clone_size v_call cdr3_aa cdr3_nt
NA TRBJ2-4 NA TRBV12-5 CASRSGAKNIQYF TGTGCTAGTCGGTCGGGAGCCAAAAACATTCAGTACTTC
TRBD1 TRBJ2-7 few TRBV20-1 CSAREAAGGHEQYF TGCAGTGCTAGAGAGGCAGCAGGGGGACACGAGCAGTACTTC
NA TRBJ2-5 few TRBV5-5 CASSLRNRETQYF TGTGCCAGCAGCTTGCGGAACCGAGAGACCCAGTACTTC
NA TRBJ2-7 few TRBV5-1 CASSLTVAYEQYF TGCGCCAGCAGCTTGACGGTTGCCTACGAGCAGTACTTC
NA TRBJ2-5 many TRBV7-8 CASSSQRVPQETQYF TGTGCCAGCAGCTCCCAGAGAGTCCCACAAGAGACCCAGTACTTC
TRBD2 TRBJ2-1 NA TRBV19 CASTIGGSGASYNEQFF TGTGCCAGTACCATTGGGGGTAGCGGGGCCTCCTACAATGAGCAGTTCTTC
NA TRBJ2-2 few TRBV5-1 CASSEPSAGELFF TGCGCCAGCAGCGAGCCTAGCGCCGGGGAGCTGTTTTTT
NA TRBJ2-2 NA TRBV27 CASSELPGELFF TGTGCCAGCAGTGAGCTGCCCGGGGAGCTGTTTTTT
TRBD2 TRBJ2-7 many TRBV3-1 CASSRGTSGPYEQYF TGTGCCAGCAGCCGAGGGACTAGCGGACCCTACGAGCAGTACTTC
NA TRBJ1-2 NA TRBV2 CASQQSAGYTF TGTGCCAGCCAACAGTCCGCCGGCTACACCTTC
TRBD1 TRBJ1-1 NA TRBV9 CASSVALDRAMLTEAFF TGTGCCAGCAGCGTAGCTCTCGACAGGGCCATGTTGACTGAAGCTTTCTTT
NA TRBJ2-5 few TRBV6-5 CASSTGGGSETQYF TGTGCCAGCAGTACAGGTGGGGGCAGCGAGACCCAGTACTTC
NA TRBJ1-1 NA TRBV15 CATSQRDGIEAFF TGTGCCACCAGTCAAAGGGACGGGATTGAAGCTTTCTTT
NA TRBJ2-3 NA TRBV7-8 CASSLPARDTQYF TGTGCCAGCAGCTTACCCGCTCGGGATACGCAGTATTTT
TRBD2 TRBJ2-1 NA TRBV11-2 CASSLTSGGAFRNEQFF TGTGCCAGCAGCTTAACTAGCGGGGGGGCCTTTCGCAATGAGCAGTTCTTC
NA TRBJ2-7 many TRBV7-2 CASSSIGGARNQYF TGTGCCAGCAGCTCAATAGGCGGGGCGCGGAACCAGTACTTC
TRBD1 TRBJ1-2 few TRBV7-9 CASSLDGTATNYGYTF TGTGCCAGCAGCTTAGACGGGACAGCAACTAACTATGGCTACACCTTC
NA TRBJ2-7 few TRBV30 CAWSVGPGSSYEQYF TGTGCCTGGAGTGTTGGCCCGGGGAGCTCCTACGAGCAGTACTTC
NA TRBJ1-4 few TRBV12-3/TRBV12-4 CASAINSGFIEKLFF TGTGCCAGCGCCATTAACAGCGGGTTTATTGAAAAACTGTTTTTT
TRBD1 TRBJ1-1 few TRBV25-1 CASTEGGDRYPRAFF TGTGCCAGCACCGAAGGAGGGGACAGGTATCCGAGAGCTTTCTTT
NA TRBJ2-6 NA TRBV4-2 CASSQDPSGANVLTF TGTGCCAGCAGCCAAGATCCCTCTGGGGCCAACGTCCTGACTTTC
NA TRBJ1-2 NA TRBV7-9 CASSPNGGYGYTF TGTGCCAGCAGCCCAAACGGAGGCTATGGCTACACCTTC
NA TRBJ2-3 NA TRBV25-1 CASSESVLGGPVTDTQYF TGTGCCAGCAGTGAATCGGTACTCGGGGGGCCTGTAACAGATACGCAGTATTTT
NA TRBJ1-1 NA TRBV29-1 CSVEIRADTEAFF TGCAGCGTTGAAATCAGGGCTGACACTGAAGCTTTCTTT
NA TRBJ1-4 NA TRBV5-1 CASSPPTGSNEKLFF TGCGCCAGCAGCCCACCTACAGGGTCTAATGAAAAACTGTTTTTT
NA TRBJ1-2 few TRBV7-8 CASSTIHGWGGYGYTF TGTGCCAGCAGCACAATCCATGGGTGGGGAGGATATGGCTACACCTTC
NA TRBJ1-3 NA TRBV9 CASSRTGGGNTIYF TGTGCCAGCAGCCGGACGGGAGGAGGAAACACCATATATTTT
NA TRBJ2-2 NA TRBV10-3 CAISGGAQANTGELFF TGTGCCATCAGTGGCGGGGCACAGGCGAACACCGGGGAGCTGTTTTTT
TRBD2 TRBJ2-3 few TRBV25-1 CASSERRGGRADTQYF TGTGCCAGCAGTGAACGGCGGGGGGGCCGGGCAGATACGCAGTATTTT
TRBD1 TRBJ2-2 NA TRBV11-3 CASSFGQGKGTGELFF TGTGCCAGCAGCTTCGGACAGGGGAAGGGCACCGGGGAGCTGTTTTTT
NA TRBJ2-2 few TRBV4-2 CASSQEQVADTGELFF TGTGCCAGCAGCCAAGAACAGGTGGCGGACACCGGGGAGCTGTTTTTT
TRBD2 TRBJ2-1 NA TRBV20-1 CSAPTSGGRGSEQFF TGCAGTGCTCCGACTAGCGGGGGGCGGGGTAGTGAGCAGTTCTTC
NA TRBJ1-4 NA TRBV4-2 CASSQDQVGEKLFF TGTGCCAGCAGCCAAGACCAGGTTGGGGAAAAACTGTTTTTT
TRBD1 TRBJ2-2 NA TRBV7-2 CASSLATGASRWELFF TGTGCCAGCAGCTTAGCCACAGGGGCCTCCCGCTGGGAGCTGTTTTTT
TRBD1 TRBJ1-1 few TRBV4-1 CASSQNRGLTEAFF TGCGCCAGCAGCCAAAACAGGGGCCTCACTGAAGCTTTCTTT
TRBD2 TRBJ2-1 NA TRBV7-2 CASSLVYRRGGNEQFF TGTGCCAGCAGCTTAGTATACCGGCGGGGGGGCAATGAGCAGTTCTTC
NA TRBJ2-7 many TRBV14 CASTTSTNPYEQYF TGTGCCAGCACCACCAGTACTAACCCCTACGAGCAGTACTTC
NA TRBJ2-7 NA TRBV20-1 CSALQGGLAYEQYF TGCAGTGCCCTTCAAGGGGGTCTGGCCTACGAGCAGTACTTC
NA TRBJ1-3 NA TRBV6-6 CASSKTGVSGNTIYF TGTGCCAGCAGCAAAACAGGCGTCTCTGGAAACACCATATATTTT
NA TRBJ1-1 few TRBV11-2 CASSLAHRQKTTEAFF TGTGCCAGCAGCTTAGCCCATCGACAGAAAACAACTGAAGCTTTCTTT
NA TRBJ2-2 NA TRBV29-1 CSAYHSGTVNTGELFF TGCAGCGCCTACCACTCCGGGACGGTAAACACCGGGGAGCTGTTTTTT
TRBD2 TRBJ2-3 few TRBV5-4 CASSRSGGGREDTQYF TGTGCCAGCAGCCGAAGCGGCGGGGGGCGGGAAGATACGCAGTATTTT
TRBD1 TRBJ2-7 NA TRBV5-6 CASSLRGQNYEQYF TGTGCCAGCAGCTTGCGGGGACAGAACTACGAGCAGTACTTC
TRBD1 TRBJ1-5 NA TRBV6-5 CASSPGGQDNQPQHF TGTGCCAGCAGTCCAGGGGGACAGGATAATCAGCCCCAGCATTTT
NA TRBJ1-1 few TRBV5-1 CASSFPGPGAGEAFF TGCGCCAGCAGCTTCCCGGGCCCCGGGGCGGGTGAAGCTTTCTTT
NA TRBJ2-2 once TRBV5-1 CASAPSSTGELFF TGCGCCTCAGCCCCCTCGTCTACCGGGGAGCTGTTTTTT
NA TRBJ2-2 few TRBV7-9 CASSLRENTGELFF TGTGCCAGCAGCCTCCGGGAGAACACCGGGGAGCTGTTTTTT
NA TRBJ1-5 few TRBV6-4 CASSLYDGGNQPQHF TGTGCCAGCAGTCTCTATGACGGTGGGAATCAGCCCCAGCATTTT